This TCR beta chain appears in the sequencing data of a study of identical twins. Study-level findings and limits: Abundant cord blood beta clonotypes carried fewer insertions; memory repertoires showed none. A partial confounding effect on zero-insertion analyses could come from invariant MAIT and iNKT cells.

Addition of a universal primer site occurred through template switching, and cDNA carried unique molecular identifiers. TCRdb re-derived calls from the 5' RACE reads in MiXCR, one entry per CDR3 protein. The table lists 200,000 to 250,000 distinct CDR3 sequences, around 8% of them singletons. Healthy Caucasian individuals made up all the donors. The V end lost 5 bases, the J end lost 3 bases, and 17 bases lay between the germline ends. The CDR3 length is 16 residues. In germline, CDR1 is LNHNV, CDR2 YYDKDF (reference sequence). This clonotype was picked up a small number of times. Its antigen is undetermined. The sample was also reused in another study, on yellow fever vaccine responses in identical twins.

The chain carries TRBV15 and TRBJ1-5; tentative D call: TRBD1 (5 bases). The source of this sequence is a woman aged 18-29 years in good health. The sample taken for sequencing was memory (CD45RO+) T cells sorted from blood. The DNA of the CDR3 is TGTGCCACCAGCGGTGATTCCGGGGCCCTCAATCAGCCCCAGCATTTT. Translated: CATSGDSGALNQPQHF.